This T cell receptor (beta chain) emerged from a study of blood T cell repertoires in COVID-19. As for the study in general: The United States, Italy and Spain were the sources of the acute and convalescent COVID-19 samples. Sample material is recorded as cDNA or gDNA derived from T cells, B-cell-depleted T cells, or PBMCs.

The V segment lost 6 bases and the J segment 1 base; nucleotides outside the gene matches: 6. From germline, CDR1 is SGHNT and CDR2 YYREEE (reference sequence). CDR3 length: 14 residues. In the original workflow: It was from reference gene primer amplification that nucleated cell counts were estimated. This table comes from immunoSEQ multiplex PCR, and its TCRdb copy is limited to in-frame clones, with some not included. V and J calls plus clone size are reproduced from that table; the DNA served to infer D and trimming. The sample contains around 72,000 clones, just over 85% of which appear only once.

The receptor was derived from a man between 65 and 80 years old with active or convalescent COVID-19. The V gene is TRBV5-4, the J gene TRBJ1-1, with 7 positions matching TRBD1. The sample comprised peripheral blood. CDR3 amino acids: CASTVTGRNTEAFF. In DNA, the CDR3 is TGTGCCAGCACCGTGACAGGGAGGAACACTGAAGCTTTCTTT.